This T cell receptor (beta chain) originates from a study of blood T cell repertoires in COVID-19. On the study more broadly: The United States, Italy and Spain were the sources of the acute and convalescent COVID-19 samples. T cells, B-cell-depleted T cells, or PBMCs provided the cDNA or gDNA that served as material.

This clone was found once. Followed longitudinally, the Seattle patients had been enrolled during active infection. As processed by the authors: Nucleated cell counts were estimated from reference gene primer amplification. Data came from immunoSEQ multiplex PCR; TCRdb stores just in-frame clones and leaves some out. The V and J calls and clone size come from that table; D and trimming were worked out from the DNA. This sample has approximately 170,000 clones, with around 84% found just once. Material: peripheral blood. The receptor comes from an older woman with COVID-19, enrolled during active disease.

The CDR3 sequence is CASSPQTGDQPQHF. The CDR3 DNA is TGTGCCAGCTCACCACAGACAGGGGATCAGCCCCAGCATTTT. The V gene is TRBV18, the J gene TRBJ1-5; 8 bases match TRBD1. V lost 1 base and J lost 5; bases outside the gene matches: 1. CDR3 length: 14 amino acids. Germline lookup yields CDR1 KGHSH and CDR2 LQKENI.